Listed below are T cell receptor beta chains from one sample, sequenced in a study of graft-versus-host responses after intestinal transplantation. Their cognate antigens are unknown. Repertoires were generated with immunoSEQ multiplex PCR, while TCRdb's copy carries only in-frame clones and drops some. The sample gives tens of thousands of clones, nearly 90% of which show up once; about 4% is in the top ten. The sequenced sample was unstimulated CD8+ T cells sorted from spleen or lymph node cells, obtained before transplant. The receptors here all came from a human donor who was the organ donor for an intestinal transplant. The CDR3 runs from the conserved cysteine through the conserved F or W. The D gene is left open where the match is weak. Clone size is given for some rows only: seen once, a few or many times, or a class if the clone is expanded.

d_gene: TRBD1
abundance: once
j_gene: TRBJ2-2
v_gene: TRBV4-1
CDR3aa: CASSQGQYTGELFF
CDR3nt: TGCGCCAGCAGCCAGGGACAGTACACCGGGGAGCTGTTTTTT

d_gene: NA
abundance: NA
j_gene: TRBJ2-2
v_gene: TRBV19
CDR3aa: CASSIGPRGNTGELFF
CDR3nt: TGTGCCAGTAGTATAGGCCCCAGGGGTAACACCGGGGAGCTGTTTTTT

d_gene: TRBD1
abundance: NA
j_gene: TRBJ1-5
v_gene: TRBV4-1
CDR3aa: CASSQVLGQTYQPQHF
CDR3nt: TGCGCCAGCAGCCAAGTGCTGGGACAGACCTATCAGCCCCAGCATTTT

d_gene: TRBD1
abundance: NA
j_gene: TRBJ1-5
v_gene: TRBV19
CDR3aa: CASSYRGLDQPQHF
CDR3nt: TGTGCCAGTAGTTACAGGGGGTTGGATCAGCCCCAGCATTTT

d_gene: TRBD1
abundance: once
j_gene: TRBJ2-5
v_gene: TRBV9
CDR3aa: CASSTGQGNQETQYF
CDR3nt: TGTGCCAGCAGCACGGGACAGGGGAACCAAGAGACCCAGTACTTC

d_gene: TRBD1
abundance: NA
j_gene: TRBJ1-6
v_gene: TRBV13
CDR3aa: CASSGRQGKSLHF
CDR3nt: TGTGCCAGCAGCGGGCGACAGGGTAAATCCCTCCACTTT

d_gene: TRBD2
abundance: once
j_gene: TRBJ2-2
v_gene: TRBV9
CDR3aa: CASSAPRTSGANTGELFF
CDR3nt: TGTGCCAGCAGCGCGCCGCGGACTAGCGGGGCTAACACCGGGGAGCTGTTTTTT

d_gene: TRBD2
abundance: once
j_gene: TRBJ2-5
v_gene: TRBV15
CDR3aa: CATSRPPLPGLAVQETQYF
CDR3nt: TGTGCCACCAGCAGACCCCCCCTTCCTGGACTAGCAGTTCAAGAGACCCAGTACTTC

d_gene: NA
abundance: NA
j_gene: TRBJ1-6
v_gene: TRBV6-1
CDR3aa: CASSDSEGGGNSPLHF
CDR3nt: TGTGCCAGCAGTGATTCTGAGGGTGGAGGGAATTCACCCCTCCACTTT

d_gene: NA
abundance: NA
j_gene: TRBJ1-2
v_gene: TRBV6-6
CDR3aa: CASSPTPDTYYGYTF
CDR3nt: TGTGCCAGCAGTCCCACACCGGACACTTACTATGGCTACACCTTC

d_gene: TRBD1
abundance: NA
j_gene: TRBJ1-5
v_gene: TRBV28
CDR3aa: CASSPSLGQEVLEPQHF
CDR3nt: TGTGCCAGCAGTCCGAGCCTTGGACAGGAGGTGTTGGAGCCCCAGCATTTT

d_gene: NA
abundance: NA
j_gene: TRBJ2-2
v_gene: TRBV5-6
CDR3aa: CASSQGSGELFF
CDR3nt: TGTGCCAGCAGCCAGGGGTCCGGGGAGCTGTTTTTT

d_gene: NA
abundance: NA
j_gene: TRBJ2-5
v_gene: TRBV20-1
CDR3aa: CSARTEETQYF
CDR3nt: TGCAGTGCGCGGACAGAAGAGACCCAGTACTTC

d_gene: NA
abundance: NA
j_gene: TRBJ1-1
v_gene: TRBV5-6
CDR3aa: CASSLKFRGNTEAFF
CDR3nt: TGTGCCAGCAGCTTAAAATTCAGGGGGAACACTGAAGCTTTCTTT

d_gene: NA
abundance: NA
j_gene: TRBJ1-2
v_gene: TRBV7-6
CDR3aa: CASSPIESYGYTF
CDR3nt: TGTGCCAGCAGCCCGATCGAGTCCTATGGCTACACCTTC

d_gene: TRBD1
abundance: NA
j_gene: TRBJ2-2
v_gene: TRBV4-3
CDR3aa: CASSPGTGNTGELFF
CDR3nt: TGCGCCAGCAGCCCAGGGACAGGGAACACCGGGGAGCTGTTTTTT

d_gene: NA
abundance: NA
j_gene: TRBJ2-2
v_gene: TRBV19
CDR3aa: CASSIILTGELFF
CDR3nt: TGTGCCAGTAGTATCATACTCACCGGGGAGCTGTTTTTT

d_gene: TRBD1
abundance: NA
j_gene: TRBJ2-3
v_gene: TRBV27
CDR3aa: CASSLGTGFFTDTQYF
CDR3nt: TGTGCCAGCAGTTTAGGGACAGGGTTTTTCACAGATACGCAGTATTTT

d_gene: NA
abundance: once
j_gene: TRBJ1-6
v_gene: TRBV6-6
CDR3aa: CASSPQGNYNSPLHF
CDR3nt: TGTGCCAGCAGCCCCCAGGGTAATTATAATTCACCCCTCCACTTT

d_gene: TRBD1
abundance: NA
j_gene: TRBJ1-5
v_gene: TRBV15
CDR3aa: CATSSLDDRVSNQPQHF
CDR3nt: TGTGCCACCAGCAGCCTAGATGACAGGGTTAGCAATCAGCCCCAGCATTTT

d_gene: NA
abundance: NA
j_gene: TRBJ2-1
v_gene: TRBV6-5
CDR3aa: CASSYRSQGEQFF
CDR3nt: TGTGCCAGCAGTTACCGATCGCAGGGTGAGCAGTTCTTC

d_gene: NA
abundance: NA
j_gene: TRBJ1-2
v_gene: TRBV13
CDR3aa: CASSLAGDYGYTF
CDR3nt: TGTGCCAGCAGCTTAGCAGGGGACTATGGCTACACCTTC

d_gene: NA
abundance: NA
j_gene: TRBJ2-6
v_gene: TRBV7-2
CDR3aa: CASSLLPVRGSGANVLTF
CDR3nt: TGTGCCAGCAGCTTACTGCCGGTTAGGGGCTCTGGGGCCAACGTCCTGACTTTC

d_gene: TRBD1
abundance: NA
j_gene: TRBJ2-3
v_gene: TRBV11-2
CDR3aa: CASSLVPLDRDNTDTQYF
CDR3nt: TGTGCCAGCAGCTTAGTCCCCCTCGACAGGGATAACACAGATACGCAGTATTTT

d_gene: NA
abundance: NA
j_gene: TRBJ1-5
v_gene: TRBV28
CDR3aa: CAITDRRTASPRPQHF
CDR3nt: TGTGCCATTACCGACCGGAGGACGGCCTCCCCGCGGCCCCAGCATTTT

d_gene: TRBD1
abundance: NA
j_gene: TRBJ2-1
v_gene: TRBV29-1
CDR3aa: CSVVTGENYNEQFF
CDR3nt: TGCAGCGTCGTGACAGGGGAAAACTACAATGAGCAGTTCTTC

d_gene: NA
abundance: once
j_gene: TRBJ1-5
v_gene: TRBV11-2
CDR3aa: CASSLTTDYSNQPQHF
CDR3nt: TGTGCCAGCAGCTTAACGACAGATTATAGCAATCAGCCCCAGCATTTT

d_gene: NA
abundance: NA
j_gene: TRBJ2-3
v_gene: TRBV20-1
CDR3aa: CSAPVTDTQYF
CDR3nt: TGCAGTGCCCCGGTTACAGATACGCAGTATTTT

d_gene: NA
abundance: NA
j_gene: TRBJ1-2
v_gene: TRBV10-3
CDR3aa: CAISDPGVYTF
CDR3nt: TGTGCCATCAGTGATCCGGGGGTCTACACCTTC

d_gene: NA
abundance: NA
j_gene: TRBJ2-1
v_gene: TRBV5-1
CDR3aa: CASSLTGWEQFF
CDR3nt: TGCGCCAGCAGCTTGACAGGTTGGGAGCAGTTCTTC

d_gene: NA
abundance: NA
j_gene: TRBJ2-5
v_gene: TRBV4-3
CDR3aa: CASSQEVARETQYF
CDR3nt: TGCGCCAGCAGCCAAGAAGTAGCCCGGGAGACCCAGTACTTC

d_gene: NA
abundance: NA
j_gene: TRBJ1-6
v_gene: TRBV4-1
CDR3aa: CASSPDSLSPLHF
CDR3nt: TGCGCCAGCAGCCCCGACAGTCTTTCACCCCTCCACTTT

d_gene: TRBD2
abundance: NA
j_gene: TRBJ2-1
v_gene: TRBV7-8
CDR3aa: CASSITPRGGEFNEQFF
CDR3nt: TGTGCCAGCAGCATAACGCCGCGGGGGGGCGAGTTCAATGAGCAGTTCTTC

d_gene: TRBD1
abundance: NA
j_gene: TRBJ1-4
v_gene: TRBV5-1
CDR3aa: CASKSPQGVDSEKLFF
CDR3nt: TGCGCCAGCAAATCGCCACAGGGGGTGGACAGTGAAAAACTGTTTTTT

d_gene: NA
abundance: NA
j_gene: TRBJ1-2
v_gene: TRBV5-4
CDR3aa: CASSLLYGGDGYTF
CDR3nt: TGTGCCAGCAGCTTGTTGTACGGAGGGGATGGCTACACCTTC

d_gene: NA
abundance: NA
j_gene: TRBJ1-6
v_gene: TRBV14
CDR3aa: CASSHQNYNSPLHF
CDR3nt: TGTGCCAGCAGCCATCAGAACTATAATTCACCCCTCCACTTT

d_gene: TRBD1
abundance: NA
j_gene: TRBJ2-2
v_gene: TRBV28
CDR3aa: CASSLTGSTGELFF
CDR3nt: TGTGCCAGCAGTTTGACAGGGAGCACCGGGGAGCTGTTTTTT

d_gene: TRBD1
abundance: NA
j_gene: TRBJ1-2
v_gene: TRBV5-1
CDR3aa: CASSWTGYEGDYGYTF
CDR3nt: TGCGCCAGCAGCTGGACAGGTTACGAGGGTGACTATGGCTACACCTTC

d_gene: TRBD1
abundance: NA
j_gene: TRBJ2-3
v_gene: TRBV11-2
CDR3aa: CASSFVQGGTDTQYF
CDR3nt: TGTGCCAGCAGCTTTGTACAGGGGGGAACAGATACGCAGTATTTT

d_gene: TRBD1
abundance: NA
j_gene: TRBJ1-4
v_gene: TRBV27
CDR3aa: CASSLTTGGANEKLFF
CDR3nt: TGTGCCAGCAGTCTAACGACAGGGGGCGCTAATGAAAAACTGTTTTTT

d_gene: NA
abundance: NA
j_gene: TRBJ1-1
v_gene: TRBV5-6
CDR3aa: CASSPDWNTEAFF
CDR3nt: TGTGCCAGCAGTCCCGACTGGAACACTGAAGCTTTCTTT

d_gene: NA
abundance: NA
j_gene: TRBJ2-5
v_gene: TRBV18
CDR3aa: CASSPPSYQVEETQYF
CDR3nt: TGTGCCAGCTCACCACCGTCGTACCAGGTGGAAGAGACCCAGTACTTC

d_gene: TRBD1
abundance: NA
j_gene: TRBJ1-2
v_gene: TRBV30
CDR3aa: CAWNTGGRDGYTF
CDR3nt: TGTGCCTGGAACACAGGGGGAAGGGATGGCTACACCTTC

d_gene: NA
abundance: NA
j_gene: TRBJ2-1
v_gene: TRBV5-6
CDR3aa: CASGGLDEQFF
CDR3nt: TGTGCCAGCGGGGGACTGGATGAGCAGTTCTTC

d_gene: NA
abundance: NA
j_gene: TRBJ1-2
v_gene: TRBV6-4
CDR3aa: CASSDQSETTGYTF
CDR3nt: TGTGCCAGCAGTGACCAGAGTGAGACAACCGGCTACACCTTC

d_gene: TRBD1
abundance: NA
j_gene: TRBJ2-2
v_gene: TRBV15
CDR3aa: CATSKDRARTGELFF
CDR3nt: TGTGCCACCAGCAAGGACAGGGCGAGGACCGGGGAGCTGTTTTTT

d_gene: TRBD1
abundance: NA
j_gene: TRBJ1-4
v_gene: TRBV7-6
CDR3aa: CASSPGTAPATNEKLFF
CDR3nt: TGTGCCAGCAGCCCAGGGACAGCTCCAGCAACTAATGAAAAACTGTTTTTT

d_gene: NA
abundance: NA
j_gene: TRBJ2-3
v_gene: TRBV21-1
CDR3aa: CASSKPSSPDTDTQYF
CDR3nt: TGTGCCAGCAGCAAACCTAGCAGCCCCGATACAGATACGCAGTATTTT

d_gene: NA
abundance: NA
j_gene: TRBJ1-2
v_gene: TRBV14
CDR3aa: CASSQVPRRPITYGYTF
CDR3nt: TGTGCCAGCAGCCAAGTCCCGCGGCGACCTATCACCTATGGCTACACCTTC